Sequencing of this T cell receptor beta chain was carried out in a study of control samples from healthy donors and cancer patients. This CDR3 spans 13 amino acids. Deletions cut 0 bases from V and 3 bases from J, with 5 bases between. CDR1 LGHDT and CDR2 YNNKEL come from the germline V gene (reference sequence). Only in-frame clones appear in the TCRdb table, and some are missing; sequencing was by immunoSEQ multiplex PCR. The table shows over 150,000 clones, with roughly 94% occurring only once. The specimen was PBMCs. This clonotype originated in a man aged 55 to 70 with colorectal cancer. V usage is TRBV3-1 (or the pseudogene TRBV3-2) and J usage is TRBJ1-2, with no clear D. The CDR3 nucleotides read TGTGCCAGCAGCCAAGATACAGACTATGGCTACACCTTC. Protein product: CASSQDTDYGYTF.